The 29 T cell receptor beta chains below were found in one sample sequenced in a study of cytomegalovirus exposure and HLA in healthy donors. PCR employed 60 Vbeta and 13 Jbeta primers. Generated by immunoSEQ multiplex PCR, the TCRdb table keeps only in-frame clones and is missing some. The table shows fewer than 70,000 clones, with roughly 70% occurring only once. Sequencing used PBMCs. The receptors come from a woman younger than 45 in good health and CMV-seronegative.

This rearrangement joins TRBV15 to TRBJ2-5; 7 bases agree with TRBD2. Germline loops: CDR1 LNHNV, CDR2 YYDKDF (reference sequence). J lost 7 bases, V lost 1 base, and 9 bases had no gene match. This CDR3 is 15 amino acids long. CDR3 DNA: TGTGCCACCAGCAGAGTAGGGGAGGGCCACGGGACCCAGTACTTC. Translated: CATSRVGEGHGTQYF.

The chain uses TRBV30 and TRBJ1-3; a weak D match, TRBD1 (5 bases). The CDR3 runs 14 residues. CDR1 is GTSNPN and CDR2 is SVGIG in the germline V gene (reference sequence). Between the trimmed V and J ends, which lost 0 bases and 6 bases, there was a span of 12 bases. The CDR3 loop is CAWSVQAYENTIYF. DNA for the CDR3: TGTGCCTGGAGTGTACAGGCTTACGAAAACACCATATATTTT. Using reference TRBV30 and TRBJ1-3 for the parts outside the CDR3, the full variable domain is SQTIHQWPATLVQPVGSPLSLECTVEGTSNPNLYWYRQAAGRGLQLLFYSVGIGQISSEVPQNLSASRPQDRQFILSSKKLLLSDSGFYLCAWSVQAYENTIYFGEGSWLTVV.

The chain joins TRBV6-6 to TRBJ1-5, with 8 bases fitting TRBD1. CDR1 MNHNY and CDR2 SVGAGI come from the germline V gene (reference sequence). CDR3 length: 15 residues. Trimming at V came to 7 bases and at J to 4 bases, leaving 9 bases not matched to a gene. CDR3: CASTDGQGWNQPQHF. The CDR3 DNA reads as TGTGCCAGCACAGACGGACAGGGATGGAATCAGCCCCAGCATTTT.

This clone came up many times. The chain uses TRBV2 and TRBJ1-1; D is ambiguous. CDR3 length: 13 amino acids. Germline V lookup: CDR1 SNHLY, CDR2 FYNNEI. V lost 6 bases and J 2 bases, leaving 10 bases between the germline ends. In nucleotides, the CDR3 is TGTGCCAGCAGCCTCGACACCAACACTGAAGCTTTCTTT. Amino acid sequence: CASSLDTNTEAFF.

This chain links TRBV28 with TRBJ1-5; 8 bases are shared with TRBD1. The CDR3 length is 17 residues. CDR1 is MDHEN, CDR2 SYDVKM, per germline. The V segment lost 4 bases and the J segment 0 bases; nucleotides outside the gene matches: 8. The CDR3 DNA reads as TGTGCCAGCAGTTGGACAGGGCATGCTTATAGCAATCAGCCCCAGCATTTT. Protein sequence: CASSWTGHAYSNQPQHF.

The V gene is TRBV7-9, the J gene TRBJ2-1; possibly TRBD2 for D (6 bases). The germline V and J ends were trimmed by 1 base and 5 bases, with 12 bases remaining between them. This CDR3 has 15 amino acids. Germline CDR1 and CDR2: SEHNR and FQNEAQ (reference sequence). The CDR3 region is CASSLGSGDHNEQFF. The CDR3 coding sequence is TGTGCCAGCAGCTTAGGGTCGGGGGACCACAATGAGCAGTTCTTC.

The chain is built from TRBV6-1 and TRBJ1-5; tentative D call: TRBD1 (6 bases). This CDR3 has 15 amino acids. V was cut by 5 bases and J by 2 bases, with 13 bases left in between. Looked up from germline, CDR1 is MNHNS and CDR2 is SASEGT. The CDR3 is CASSRQVWRNQPQHF. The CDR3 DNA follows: TGTGCCAGCAGTCGACAGGTATGGCGCAATCAGCCCCAGCATTTT.

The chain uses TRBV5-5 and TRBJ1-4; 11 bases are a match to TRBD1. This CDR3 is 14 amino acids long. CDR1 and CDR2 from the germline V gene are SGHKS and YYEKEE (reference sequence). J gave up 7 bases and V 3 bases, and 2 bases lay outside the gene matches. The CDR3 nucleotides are TGTGCCAGCAGCTCCGGGACAGGGGGTGAAAAACTGTTTTTT. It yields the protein CASSSGTGGEKLFF.

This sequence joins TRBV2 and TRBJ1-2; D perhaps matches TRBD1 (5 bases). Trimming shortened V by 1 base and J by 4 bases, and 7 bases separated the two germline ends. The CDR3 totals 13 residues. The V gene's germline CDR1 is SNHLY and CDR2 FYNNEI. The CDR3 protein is CASSEGQGYGYTF. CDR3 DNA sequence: TGTGCCAGCAGTGAAGGGCAGGGCTATGGCTACACCTTC.

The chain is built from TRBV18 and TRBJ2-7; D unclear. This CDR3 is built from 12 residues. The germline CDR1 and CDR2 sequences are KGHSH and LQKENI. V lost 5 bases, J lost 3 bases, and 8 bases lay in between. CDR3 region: CASSSSGYEQYF. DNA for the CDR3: TGTGCCAGCTCATCCTCCGGCTACGAGCAGTACTTC. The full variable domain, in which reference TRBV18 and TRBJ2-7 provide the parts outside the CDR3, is NAGVMQNPRHLVRRRGQEARLRCSPMKGHSHVYWYRQLPEEGLKFMVYLQKENIIDESGMPKERFSAEFPKEGPSILRIQQVVRGDSAAYFCASSSSGYEQYFGPGTRLTVT.

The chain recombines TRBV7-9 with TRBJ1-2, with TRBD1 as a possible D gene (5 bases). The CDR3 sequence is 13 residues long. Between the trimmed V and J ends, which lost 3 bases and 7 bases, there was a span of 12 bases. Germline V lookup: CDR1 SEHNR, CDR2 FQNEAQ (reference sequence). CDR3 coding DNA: TGTGCCAGCAGCTTGCGGGGCAGGGCTGGCTACACCTTC. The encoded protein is CASSLRGRAGYTF.

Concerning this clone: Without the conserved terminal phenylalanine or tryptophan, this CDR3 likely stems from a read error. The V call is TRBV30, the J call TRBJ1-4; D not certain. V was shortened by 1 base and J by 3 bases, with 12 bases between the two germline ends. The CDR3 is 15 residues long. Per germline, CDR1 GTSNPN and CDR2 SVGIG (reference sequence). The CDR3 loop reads CAWSGRKRSNEKLFV. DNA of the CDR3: TGTGCCTGGAGTGGGAGGAAAAGGTCTAATGAAAAACTGTTTGTT.

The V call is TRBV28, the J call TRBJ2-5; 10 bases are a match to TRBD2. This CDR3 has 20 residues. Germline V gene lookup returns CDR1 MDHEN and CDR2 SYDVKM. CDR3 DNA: TGTGGCCAGCAGTTTCAGCGGGGGGGGCTAAACACGAAAAACCAAGAGACCCAGTACTTC. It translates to CGQQFQRGGLNTKNQETQYF.

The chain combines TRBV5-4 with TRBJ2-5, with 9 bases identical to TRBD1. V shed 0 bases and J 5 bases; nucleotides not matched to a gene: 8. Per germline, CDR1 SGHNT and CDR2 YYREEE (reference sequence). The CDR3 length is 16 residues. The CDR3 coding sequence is TGTGCCAGCAGCTTGGATTGGACAGGGGTCGGCGAGACCCAGTACTTC. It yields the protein CASSLDWTGVGETQYF. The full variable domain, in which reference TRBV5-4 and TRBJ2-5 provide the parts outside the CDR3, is ETGVTQSPTHLIKTRGQQVTLRCSSQSGHNTVSWYQQALGQGPQFIFQYYREEENGRGNFPPRFSGLQFPNYSSELNVNALELDDSALYLCASSLDWTGVGETQYFGPGTRLLVL.

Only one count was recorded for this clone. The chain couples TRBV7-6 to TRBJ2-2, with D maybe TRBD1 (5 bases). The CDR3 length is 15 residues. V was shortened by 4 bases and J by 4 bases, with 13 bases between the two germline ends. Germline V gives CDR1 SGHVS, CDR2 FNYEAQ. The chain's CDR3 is CASSSRDLGTGELFF. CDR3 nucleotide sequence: TGTGCCAGCAGCTCCAGGGATTTAGGCACCGGGGAGCTGTTTTTT. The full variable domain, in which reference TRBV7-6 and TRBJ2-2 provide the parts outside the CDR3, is GAGVSQSPRYKVTKRGQDVALRCDPISGHVSLYWYRQALGQGPEFLTYFNYEAQQDKSGLPNDRFSAERPEGSISTLTIQRTEQRDSAMYRCASSSRDLGTGELFFGEGSRLTVL.

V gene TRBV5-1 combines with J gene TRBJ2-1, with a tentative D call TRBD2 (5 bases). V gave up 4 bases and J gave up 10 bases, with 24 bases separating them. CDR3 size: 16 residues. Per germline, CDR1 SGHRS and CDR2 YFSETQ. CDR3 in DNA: TGCGCCAGCAGCCCGATCGGGCTAGCTCGTTCAAAGGAGCAGTTCTTC. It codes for CASSPIGLARSKEQFF. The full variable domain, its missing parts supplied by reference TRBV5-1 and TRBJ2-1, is KAGVTQTPRYLIKTRGQQVTLSCSPISGHRSVSWYQQTPGQGLQFLFEYFSETQRNKGNFPGRFSGRQFSNSRSEMNVSTLELGDSALYLCASSPIGLARSKEQFFGPGTRLTVL.

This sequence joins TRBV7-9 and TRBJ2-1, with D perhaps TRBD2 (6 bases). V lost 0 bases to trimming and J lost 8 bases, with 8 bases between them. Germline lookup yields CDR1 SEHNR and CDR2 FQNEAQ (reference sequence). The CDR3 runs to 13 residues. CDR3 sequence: CASSLAGGYEQFF. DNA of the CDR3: TGTGCCAGCAGCTTAGCGGGGGGATATGAGCAGTTCTTC.

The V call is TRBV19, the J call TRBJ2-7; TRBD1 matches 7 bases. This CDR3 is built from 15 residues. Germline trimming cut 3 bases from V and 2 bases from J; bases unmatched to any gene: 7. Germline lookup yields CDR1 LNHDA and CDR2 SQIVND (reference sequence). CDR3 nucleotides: TGTGCCAGTAGTATGAGGGGGCCTTCTACCTACGAGCAGTACTTC. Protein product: CASSMRGPSTYEQYF.

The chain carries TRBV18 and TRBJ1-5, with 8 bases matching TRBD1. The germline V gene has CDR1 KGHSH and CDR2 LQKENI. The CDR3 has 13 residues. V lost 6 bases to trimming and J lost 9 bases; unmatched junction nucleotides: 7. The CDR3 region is CASSETGVRPQHF. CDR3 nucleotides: TGTGCCAGCTCCGAGACAGGGGTTAGGCCCCAGCATTTT.

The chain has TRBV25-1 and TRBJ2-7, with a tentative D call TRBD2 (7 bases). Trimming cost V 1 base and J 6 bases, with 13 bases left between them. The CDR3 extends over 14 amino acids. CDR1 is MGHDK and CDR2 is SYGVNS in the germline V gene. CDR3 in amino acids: CASSEFWGGREQYF. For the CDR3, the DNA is TGTGCCAGCAGTGAATTCTGGGGGGGGCGCGAGCAGTACTTC.

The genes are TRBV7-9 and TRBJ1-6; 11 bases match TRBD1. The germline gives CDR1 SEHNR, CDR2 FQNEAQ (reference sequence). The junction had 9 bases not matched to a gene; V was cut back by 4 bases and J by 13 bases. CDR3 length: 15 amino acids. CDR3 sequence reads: CASSSTPGQGEPLHF. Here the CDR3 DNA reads TGTGCCAGCAGCTCGACTCCGGGACAGGGGGAGCCCCTCCACTTT.

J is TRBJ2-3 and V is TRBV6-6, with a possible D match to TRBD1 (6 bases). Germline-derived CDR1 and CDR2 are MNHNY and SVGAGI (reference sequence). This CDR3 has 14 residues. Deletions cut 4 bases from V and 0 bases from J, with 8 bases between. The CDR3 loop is CASSSTGSTDTQYF. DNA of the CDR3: TGTGCCAGCAGTTCGACAGGAAGCACAGATACGCAGTATTTT.

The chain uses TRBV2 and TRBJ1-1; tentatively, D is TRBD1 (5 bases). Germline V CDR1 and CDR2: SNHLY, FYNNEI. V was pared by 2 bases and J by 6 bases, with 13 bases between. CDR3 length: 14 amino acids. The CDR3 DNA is TGTGCCAGCAGTGAACGGAGGGGCGGCCCTGAAGCTTTCTTT. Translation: CASSERRGGPEAFF. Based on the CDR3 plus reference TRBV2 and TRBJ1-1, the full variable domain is EPEVTQTPSHQVTQMGQEVILRCVPISNHLYFYWYRQILGQKVEFLVSFYNNEISEKSEIFDDQFSVERPDGSNFTLKIRSTKLEDSAMYFCASSERRGGPEAFFGQGTRLTVV.

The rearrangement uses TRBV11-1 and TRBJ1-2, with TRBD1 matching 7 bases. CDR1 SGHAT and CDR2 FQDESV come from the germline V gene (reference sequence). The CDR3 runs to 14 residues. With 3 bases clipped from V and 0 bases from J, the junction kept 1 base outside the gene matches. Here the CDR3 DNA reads TGTGCCAGCAGCTTCGGACAGGCTAACTATGGCTACACCTTC. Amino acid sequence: CASSFGQANYGYTF.

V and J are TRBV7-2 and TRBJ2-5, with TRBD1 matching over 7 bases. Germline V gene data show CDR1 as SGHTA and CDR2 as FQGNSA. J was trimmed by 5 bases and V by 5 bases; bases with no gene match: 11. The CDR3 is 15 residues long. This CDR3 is CASSPRQGRLETQYF. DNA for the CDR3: TGTGCCAGCAGCCCCCGACAGGGTCGGTTGGAGACCCAGTACTTC.

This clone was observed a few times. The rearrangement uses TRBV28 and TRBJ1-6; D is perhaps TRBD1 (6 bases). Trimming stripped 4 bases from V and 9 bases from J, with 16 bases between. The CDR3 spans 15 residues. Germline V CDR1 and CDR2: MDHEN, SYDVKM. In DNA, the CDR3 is TGTGCCAGCAGTTCCGCGGGGGCGACGACTTCACCCCTCCACTTT. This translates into CASSSAGATTSPLHF.

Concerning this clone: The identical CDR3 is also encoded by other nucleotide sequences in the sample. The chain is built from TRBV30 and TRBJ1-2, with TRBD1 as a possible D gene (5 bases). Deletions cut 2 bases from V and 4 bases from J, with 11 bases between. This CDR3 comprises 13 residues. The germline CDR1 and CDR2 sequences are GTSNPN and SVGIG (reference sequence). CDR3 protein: CAWSPGHVYGYTF. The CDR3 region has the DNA TGTGCCTGGAGTCCCGGACATGTCTATGGCTACACCTTC.

The CDR3, as DNA: TGTGCCAGCAGTTACGACAACCCCACTGAAGCTTTCTTT. Amino acids: CASSYDNPTEAFF. The rearrangement uses TRBV6-5 and TRBJ1-1, with unresolved D. This CDR3 is built from 13 residues. Trimming pared 2 bases from V and 4 bases from J, leaving 8 bases between. Germline assignment: CDR1 MNHEY and CDR2 SVGAGI.

CDR3 sequence: CATSRRTANTEAFF. DNA of the CDR3: TGTGCCACCAGCAGACGAACAGCGAACACTGAAGCTTTCTTT. This chain links TRBV15 with TRBJ1-1; D remains ambiguous. Per germline, CDR1 LNHNV and CDR2 YYDKDF (reference sequence). Trimming left V 2 bases short and J 1 base short, with 8 bases between. The CDR3 is made up of 14 amino acids.